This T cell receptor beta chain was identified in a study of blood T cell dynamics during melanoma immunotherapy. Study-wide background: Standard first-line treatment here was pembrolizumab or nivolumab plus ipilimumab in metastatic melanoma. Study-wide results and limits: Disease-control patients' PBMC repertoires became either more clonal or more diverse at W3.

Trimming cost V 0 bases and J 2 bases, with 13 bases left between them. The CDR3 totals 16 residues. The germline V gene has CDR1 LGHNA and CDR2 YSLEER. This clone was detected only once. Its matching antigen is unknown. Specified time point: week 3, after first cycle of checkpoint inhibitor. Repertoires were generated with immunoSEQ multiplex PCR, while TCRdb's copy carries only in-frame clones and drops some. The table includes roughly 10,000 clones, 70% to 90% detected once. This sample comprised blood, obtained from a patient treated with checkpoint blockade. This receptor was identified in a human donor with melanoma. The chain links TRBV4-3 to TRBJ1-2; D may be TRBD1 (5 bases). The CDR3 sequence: CASSQDWSRGNYGYTF. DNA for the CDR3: TGCGCCAGCAGCCAAGATTGGTCCCGGGGGAACTATGGCTACACCTTC.